These 5 T cell receptor beta chains originate from one sample sequenced in a study of CD8+CD57+ T cells in acquired aplastic anemia. Genomic DNA acted as the template from which TCR beta VDJ combination and CDR3 sequence profiling were carried out. From the reads, TCRdb called clonotypes with MiXCR, one entry per CDR3 protein. The sample carries tens of thousands of distinct CDR3 sequences, 70% recorded once. For sequencing, patients were chosen who had shown expansion of CD8+CD57+ cells by flow cytometry. The sample comprised sorted CD4+, CD8+, or CD8+CD57+ T cells (not recorded which) from PBMCs. These receptors all come from a human donor with aplastic anemia.

The chain carries TRBV6-1 and TRBJ1-1; D not resolved. From germline, CDR1 is MNHNS and CDR2 SASEGT. The CDR3 extends over 13 amino acids. The ends were cut back, 7 bases at V and 0 bases at J, with 9 bases in the middle. The CDR3 loop is CASNNVMNTEAFF. CDR3 DNA: TGTGCCAGCAACAATGTTATGAACACTGAAGCTTTCTTT.

The chain uses TRBV25-1 and TRBJ2-7; 8 bases match TRBD1. Germline CDR1 MGHDK, CDR2 SYGVNS. This CDR3 has 14 amino acids. The junction had 9 bases not matched to a gene; V was cut back by 4 bases and J by 7 bases. CDR3 region: CASSGLDRVGEQYF. CDR3 nucleotide sequence: TGTGCCAGCAGTGGACTGGACAGGGTGGGAGAGCAGTACTTC.

This chain connects TRBV7-6 to TRBJ2-5; tentatively, D is TRBD2 (6 bases). The V and J ends lost 1 base and 4 bases respectively, with 19 bases between them. The CDR3 loop spans 17 amino acids. The germline V gene has CDR1 SGHVS and CDR2 FNYEAQ. The CDR3 spells CASSLGGSGLEGETQYF. DNA for the CDR3: TGTGCCAGCAGCTTAGGAGGTTCGGGGCTGGAGGGAGAGACCCAGTACTTC.

J is TRBJ2-7 and V is TRBV7-8; 8 bases are a match to TRBD1. V was clipped by 5 bases and J by 3 bases; unmatched bases: 3. Germline values: CDR1 SGHVS, CDR2 FQNEAQ. The CDR3 covers 13 residues. The CDR3 nucleotides are TGTGCCAGCAGCGAGGACAGGGACTACGAGCAGTACTTC. Translating it yields CASSEDRDYEQYF.

This chain joins TRBV7-8 and TRBJ1-1; D call uncertain. CDR3 length: 13 amino acids. CDR1 SGHVS and CDR2 FQNEAQ come from the germline V gene. V was pared by 8 bases and J by 1 base, with 11 bases between. CDR3 region: CASSGQKNTEAFF. The DNA for the CDR3 is TGTGCCAGCTCTGGGCAAAAGAACACTGAAGCTTTCTTT.